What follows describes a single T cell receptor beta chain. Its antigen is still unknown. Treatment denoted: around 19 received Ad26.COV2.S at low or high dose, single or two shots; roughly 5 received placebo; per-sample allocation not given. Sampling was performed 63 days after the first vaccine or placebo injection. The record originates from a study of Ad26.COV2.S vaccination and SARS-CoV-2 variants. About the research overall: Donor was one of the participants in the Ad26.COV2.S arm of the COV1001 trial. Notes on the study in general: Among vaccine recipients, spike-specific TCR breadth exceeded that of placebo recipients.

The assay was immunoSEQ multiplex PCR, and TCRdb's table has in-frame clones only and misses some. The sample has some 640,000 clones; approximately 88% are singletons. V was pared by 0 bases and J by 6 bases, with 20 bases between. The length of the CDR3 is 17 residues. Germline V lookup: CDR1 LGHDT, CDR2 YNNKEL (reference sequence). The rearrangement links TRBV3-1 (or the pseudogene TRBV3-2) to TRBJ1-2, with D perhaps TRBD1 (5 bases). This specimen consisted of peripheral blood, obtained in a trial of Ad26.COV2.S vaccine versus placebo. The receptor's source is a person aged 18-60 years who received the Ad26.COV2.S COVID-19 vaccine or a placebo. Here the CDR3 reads CASSQESGYWGRHGYTF. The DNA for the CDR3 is TGTGCCAGCAGCCAAGAATCCGGGTACTGGGGGAGACATGGCTACACCTTC.